This TCR beta chain originates from a study of early T cells in non-severe SARS-CoV-2 infection. Looking at the study overall: Unsorted whole-blood RNA was sequenced in bulk, leaving chains unpaired.

Germline V gives CDR1 MGHRA, CDR2 YSYEKL. The V and J ends lost 0 bases and 7 bases respectively, with 16 bases between them. This CDR3 is built from 15 residues. MiXCR, applied by TCRdb to the 5' RACE reads, yields one record per CDR3 protein. The sample contains about 49,000 distinct CDR3 sequences, roughly an eighth of which appear only once. The V and J genes are TRBV4-1 and TRBJ2-7; a weak D match, TRBD2 (7 bases). The TCR was taken from an adult who was a healthcare worker with PCR-confirmed SARS-CoV-2 infection or an uninfected control (not recorded which). The material was whole blood, obtained at baseline. CDR3 bases: TGCGCCAGCAGCCAAGAGGGGCGGGGGCGTGTGGAGCAGTACTTC. Encoded protein: CASSQEGRGRVEQYF.